Detailed here is one T cell receptor beta chain. The specificity of this receptor is unknown. No per-base quality is available; no much larger clone lies one base away. For CDR1 and CDR2, the germline V gene lists SGHDN and FVKESK. The CDR3 has 13 amino acids, counting the end cysteine and phenylalanine. Of the read, only the CDR3 DNA is kept; its 39 bases are in frame from base 1. V loses 1 base, J loses 4 bases, and the germline ends lie 4 bases apart. The approximately 39 donors, aged about 6 to 95 years, were systemically healthy Caucasian individuals from Russia. Each donor gave 8 to 10 milliliters of peripheral blood, drawn into EDTA-treated Vacutainer tubes. PBMCs were isolated by Ficoll-Paque density-gradient centrifugation, with at least 6 million obtained per sample. Trizol reagent was used to extract total RNA from PBMCs, with at least 6 micrograms per sample. For every donor, an aliquot of PBMCs went through flow cytometry to measure the percentages of naive CD45RAhigh/CD27high T cells.

This entry is derived from a study of blood T cells in healthy people across ages (dated by TCRdb to between 2015 and 2016). Background on the whole study: In model experiments, template switching captured roughly one uniquely barcoded TCR beta cDNA molecule for every two T cells. To track age-related changes in TCR beta repertoire diversity, the study relied on deep sequencing normalized with unique cDNA molecular identifiers. The donors were split into four age groups: young (average around 16 years), middle-aged (roughly 40), aged (approximately 60) and long-lived (roughly 80). For two donors (one aged 18 to 30 and one aged 80 or older), the study analyzed two additional independent replicas of 1 million unique cDNA reads from the same blood draw. The study at large found these results: Estimates of total diversity based on one million sequenced T cells were regarded as lower bounds and as underestimates. Because the CMV infection status of the donors was unknown, age-related changes in expanded clonotypes may potentially have been confounded. A strong correlation was found between observed TCR beta diversity and the percentage of naive T cells measured by flow cytometry. Observed TCR beta diversity per million T cells fell roughly linearly with age, and a significant reduction was already apparent by age approximately 41. Compared with the aged group, the long-lived group had more naive CD4+ T cells, fewer expanded clones and increased TCR diversity, suggesting age selection. Bulk unsorted PBMC profiling prevented conclusive comparison of naive and antigen-experienced compartments.

Libraries were made using 5' RACE. TCRdb shows the sequencer as Illumina HiSeq 2500. The second PCR ran for roughly 7 to 11 cycles and used a J-beta primer mix along with a sample-barcoded 5' primer. Each TCR beta cDNA molecule received a unique molecular identifier from a template-switch 5' adaptor carrying 12 random nucleotides. Each sample yielded at least 2.5 million CDR3-containing paired-end reads. First-strand cDNA synthesis was performed from all RNA using the Mint cDNA synthesis kit, with priming by a TRBC-specific oligonucleotide. Following uracil-DNA glycosylase treatment, a first 18-cycle PCR with universal primers M1SS and BC2_uni_R was performed on all cDNA. As for the original processing: Normalization of each sample was performed by random selection of 1 million high-quality reads, each carrying a distinct molecular identifier. Instead of being binned into consensus sequences, reads with shared molecular identifiers were discarded. CDR3 identification, clonotype clustering and error correction used MiTCR with a Q25 quality threshold and the strictest error-elimination algorithm. A nonparametric unseen species model with Euler transformation was used to estimate a lower bound on total TCR beta diversity. TCRdb redid the processing of the public reads, applying fastp at Q25 and MiXCR, and retained in-frame beta chains. Each entry is one CDR3 protein sequence, shown with its most common DNA and genes. TCRdb, not the original authors, processed these V and J calls. The sample records approximately 780,000 distinct CDR3 sequences, approximately 24% of which are singletons. The ten most abundant clones make up 2.5% to 3.5% of the sample.

This sample was also put to use in a study of T cells of mothers and their children. The second investigation adds: Nine systemically healthy Caucasian individuals, comprising three mothers and their six children, were included as donors. cDNA synthesis used all of the extracted RNA, with about 1.5 ug of RNA in each 15 ul reaction. In the second PCR, the M1S primer added sample barcodes and 2-4 random nucleotides. Over 9.5 million TCR beta CDR3 reads were obtained for each mother, and 2.5 million to 3 million reads were obtained for each child. Thymic selection similarly shapes TCR recombination output in related and unrelated pairs, with minor effect from inherited differences. Normalized repertoire overlap in related mother-child pairs was always slightly higher than in unrelated mother-child pairs, but the difference was never significant. With a sensitivity of about 100 clones per million clonotypes, no persistent microchimeric T cell clones were detected. In the study, deep NGS was used to compare the TCR beta repertoires of mothers and children, and features distinguishing related mother-child pairs from unrelated individuals were sought. The mean age was approximately 41 +/- 4 years for the mothers and about 12 +/- 4 years for the children. Libraries were sequenced on Illumina HiSeq 2000 with 100+100 nt paired-end reads after adapter ligation with NEBNext reagents. To avoid cross-contamination, the mother libraries and the child libraries were prepared a month apart and sequenced in separate runs. Each donor had between about 450,000 and 2,100,000 distinct TCR beta clonotypes identified. Naive TCR beta clonotypes were estimated from low-frequency clonotypes matched to each donor's FACS-determined naive share, without sorting.

This sequence was found in a boy aged 5-17 years in good health. The receptor chain draws on TRBV14 and TRBJ2-2; too little of a D gene remains to name it. The material sequenced was blood. For the CDR3, the sequence is CASSQGGTGELFF. The DNA sequence is as follows: TGTGCCAGCAGCCAAGGTGGCACCGGGGAGCTGTTTTTT. The full variable domain, with segments outside the CDR3 supplied by the reference TRBV14 and TRBJ2-2 proteins, appears as EAGVTQFPSHSVIEKGQTVTLRCDPISGHDNLYWYRRVMGKEIKFLLHFVKESKQDESGMPNNRFLAERTGGTYSTLKVQPAELEDSGVYFCASSQGGTGELFFGEGSRLTVL.